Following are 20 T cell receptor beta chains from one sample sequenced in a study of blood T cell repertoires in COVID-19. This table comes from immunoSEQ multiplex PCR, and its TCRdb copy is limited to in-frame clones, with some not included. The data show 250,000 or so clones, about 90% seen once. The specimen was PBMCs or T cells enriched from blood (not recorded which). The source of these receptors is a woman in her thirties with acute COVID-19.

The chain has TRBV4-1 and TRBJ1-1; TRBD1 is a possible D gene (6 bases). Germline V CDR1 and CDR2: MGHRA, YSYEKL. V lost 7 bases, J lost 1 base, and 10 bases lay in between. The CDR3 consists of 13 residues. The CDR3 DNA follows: TGCGCCAGCACTGTGGACAGGAACACTGAAGCTTTCTTT. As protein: CASTVDRNTEAFF.

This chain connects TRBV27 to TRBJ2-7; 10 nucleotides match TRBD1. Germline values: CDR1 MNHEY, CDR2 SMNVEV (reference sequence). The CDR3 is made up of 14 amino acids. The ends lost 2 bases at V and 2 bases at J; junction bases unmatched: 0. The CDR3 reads CASSLDRGPYEQYF. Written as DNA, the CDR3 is TGTGCCAGCAGTTTAGACAGGGGGCCCTACGAGCAGTACTTC.

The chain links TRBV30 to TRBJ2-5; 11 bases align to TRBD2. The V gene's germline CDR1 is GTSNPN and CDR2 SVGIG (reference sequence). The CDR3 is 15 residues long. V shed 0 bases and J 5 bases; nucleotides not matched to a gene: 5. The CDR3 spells CAWSVLAGGRETQYF. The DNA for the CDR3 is TGTGCCTGGAGTGTATTAGCGGGAGGGCGTGAGACCCAGTACTTC. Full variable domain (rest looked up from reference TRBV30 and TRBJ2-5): SQTIHQWPATLVQPVGSPLSLECTVEGTSNPNLYWYRQAAGRGLQLLFYSVGIGQISSEVPQNLSASRPQDRQFILSSKKLLLSDSGFYLCAWSVLAGGRETQYFGPGTRLLVL.

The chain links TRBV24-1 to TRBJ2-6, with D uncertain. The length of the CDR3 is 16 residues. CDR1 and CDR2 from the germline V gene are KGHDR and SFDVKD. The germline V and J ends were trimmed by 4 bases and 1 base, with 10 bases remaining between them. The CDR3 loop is CATSEYESSGANVLTF. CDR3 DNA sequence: TGTGCCACCAGTGAATATGAGAGTTCTGGGGCCAACGTCCTGACTTTC.

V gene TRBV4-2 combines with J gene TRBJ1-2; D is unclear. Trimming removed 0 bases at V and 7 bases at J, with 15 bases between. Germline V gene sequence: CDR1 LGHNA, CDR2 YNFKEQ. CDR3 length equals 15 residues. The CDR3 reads CASSQEARTLSGYTF. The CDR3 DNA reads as TGTGCCAGCAGCCAAGAGGCCCGGACTTTGTCTGGCTACACCTTC.

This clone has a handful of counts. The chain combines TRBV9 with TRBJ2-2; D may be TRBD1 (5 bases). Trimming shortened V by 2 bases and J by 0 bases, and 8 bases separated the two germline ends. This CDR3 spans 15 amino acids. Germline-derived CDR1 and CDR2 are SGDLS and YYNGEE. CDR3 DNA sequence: TGTGCCAGCAGCGTGATGACAGCGAACACCGGGGAGCTGTTTTTT. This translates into CASSVMTANTGELFF.

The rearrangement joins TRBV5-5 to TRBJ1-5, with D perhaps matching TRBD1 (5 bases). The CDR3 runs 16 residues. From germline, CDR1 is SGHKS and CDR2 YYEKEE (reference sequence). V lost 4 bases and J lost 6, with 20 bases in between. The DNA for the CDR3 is TGTGCCAGCAGCCAGGGCCAGGTCAATATCGGTCAGCCCCAGCATTTT. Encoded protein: CASSQGQVNIGQPQHF. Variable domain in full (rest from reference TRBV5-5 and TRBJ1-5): DAGVTQSPTHLIKTRGQQVTLRCSPISGHKSVSWYQQVLGQGPQFIFQYYEKEERGRGNFPDRFSARQFPNYSSELNVNALLLGDSALYLCASSQGQVNIGQPQHFGDGTRLSIL.

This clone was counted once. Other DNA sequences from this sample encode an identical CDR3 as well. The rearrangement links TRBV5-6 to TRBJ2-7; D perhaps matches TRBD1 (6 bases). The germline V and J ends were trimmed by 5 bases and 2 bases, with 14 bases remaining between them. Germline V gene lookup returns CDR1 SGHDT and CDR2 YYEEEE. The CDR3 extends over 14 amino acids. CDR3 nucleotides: TGTGCCAGCAGTCTTGGGCAGGGGCCCTACGAGCAGTACTTC. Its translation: CASSLGQGPYEQYF.

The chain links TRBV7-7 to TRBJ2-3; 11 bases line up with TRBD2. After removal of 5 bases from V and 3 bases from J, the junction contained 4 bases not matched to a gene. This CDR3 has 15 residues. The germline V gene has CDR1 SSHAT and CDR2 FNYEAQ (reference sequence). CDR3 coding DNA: TGTGCCAGCAGCGCGGGACTAGCGGAAACAGATACGCAGTATTTT. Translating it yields CASSAGLAETDTQYF.

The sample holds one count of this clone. Here the CDR3 DNA reads TGCGCCAGCAGATTTAACCCGGGACAGGTCCCCGGGGAGCTGTTTTTT. It specifies CASRFNPGQVPGELFF. The V and J genes are TRBV4-1 and TRBJ2-2; 8 nucleotides match TRBD1. The CDR3 sequence is 16 residues long. Germline lookup yields CDR1 MGHRA and CDR2 YSYEKL. V lost 6 bases, J lost 6 bases, and 12 bases stayed unmatched.

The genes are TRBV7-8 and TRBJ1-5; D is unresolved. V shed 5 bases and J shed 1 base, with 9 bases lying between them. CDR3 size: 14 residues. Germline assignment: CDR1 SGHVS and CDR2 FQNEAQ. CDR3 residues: CASSLQESNQPQHF. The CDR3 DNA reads TGTGCCAGCAGCCTTCAAGAGAGCAATCAGCCCCAGCATTTT.

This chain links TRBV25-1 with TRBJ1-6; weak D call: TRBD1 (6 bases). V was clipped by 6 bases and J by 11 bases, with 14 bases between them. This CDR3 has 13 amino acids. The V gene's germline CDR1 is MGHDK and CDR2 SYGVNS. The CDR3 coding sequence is TGTGCCAGCAGAAGGGACACGGTAACACCCCTCCACTTT. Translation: CASRRDTVTPLHF.

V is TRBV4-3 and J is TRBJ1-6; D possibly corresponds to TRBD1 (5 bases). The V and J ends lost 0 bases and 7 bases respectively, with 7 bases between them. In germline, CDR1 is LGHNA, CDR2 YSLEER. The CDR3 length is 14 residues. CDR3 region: CASSQDQGNSPLHF. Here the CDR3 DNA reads TGCGCCAGCAGCCAAGACCAGGGAAATTCACCCCTCCACTTT.

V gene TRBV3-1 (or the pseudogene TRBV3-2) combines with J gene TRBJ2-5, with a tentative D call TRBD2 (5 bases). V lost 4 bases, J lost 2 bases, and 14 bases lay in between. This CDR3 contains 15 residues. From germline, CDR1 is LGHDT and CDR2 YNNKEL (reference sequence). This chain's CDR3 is CASSPIGQRQETQYF. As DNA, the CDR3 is TGTGCCAGCAGCCCAATAGGTCAGCGGCAAGAGACCCAGTACTTC.

The CDR3 bases are TGCGCCAGCAGCTTTGGGGGGTTCACCGGGGAGCTGTTTTTT. This encodes CASSFGGFTGELFF. This chain joins TRBV5-1 and TRBJ2-2; perhaps TRBD2 as D (6 bases). Germline CDR1 reads SGHRS; CDR2 reads YFSETQ. The CDR3 consists of 14 residues. V was shortened by 2 bases and J by 4 bases, with 9 bases between the two germline ends.

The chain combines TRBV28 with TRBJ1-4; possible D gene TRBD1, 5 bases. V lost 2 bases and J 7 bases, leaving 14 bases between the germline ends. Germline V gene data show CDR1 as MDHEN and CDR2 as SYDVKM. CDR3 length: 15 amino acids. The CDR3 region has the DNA TGTGCCAGCAGTTTAGGGGTCCAGGGCGCTGAAAAACTGTTTTTT. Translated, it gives CASSLGVQGAEKLFF.

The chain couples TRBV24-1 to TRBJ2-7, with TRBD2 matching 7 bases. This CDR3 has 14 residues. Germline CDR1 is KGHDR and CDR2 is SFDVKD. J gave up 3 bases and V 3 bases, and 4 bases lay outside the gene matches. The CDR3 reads CATSDPGTNYEQYF. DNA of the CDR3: TGTGCCACCAGTGATCCCGGGACTAACTACGAGCAGTACTTC.

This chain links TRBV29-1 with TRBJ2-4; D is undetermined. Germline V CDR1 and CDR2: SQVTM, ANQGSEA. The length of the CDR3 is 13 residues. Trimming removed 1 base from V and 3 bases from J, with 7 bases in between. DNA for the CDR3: TGCAGCGTTGAAGCAGGCGTCAAAAACATTCAGTACTTC. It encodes CSVEAGVKNIQYF.

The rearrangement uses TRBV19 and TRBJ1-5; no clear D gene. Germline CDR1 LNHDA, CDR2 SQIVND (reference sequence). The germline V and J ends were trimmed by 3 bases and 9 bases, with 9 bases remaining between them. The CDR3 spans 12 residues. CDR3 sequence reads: CASSIELWPQHF. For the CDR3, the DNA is TGTGCCAGTAGTATCGAGCTATGGCCCCAGCATTTT.

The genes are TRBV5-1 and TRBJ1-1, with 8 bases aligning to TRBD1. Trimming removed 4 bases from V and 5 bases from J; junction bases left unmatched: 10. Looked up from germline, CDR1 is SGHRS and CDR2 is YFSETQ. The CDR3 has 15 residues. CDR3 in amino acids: CASSTDRGSKTEAFF. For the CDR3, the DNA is TGCGCCAGCAGCACCGACAGGGGTTCGAAAACTGAAGCTTTCTTT. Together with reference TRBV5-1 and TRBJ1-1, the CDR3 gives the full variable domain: KAGVTQTPRYLIKTRGQQVTLSCSPISGHRSVSWYQQTPGQGLQFLFEYFSETQRNKGNFPGRFSGRQFSNSRSEMNVSTLELGDSALYLCASSTDRGSKTEAFFGQGTRLTVV.